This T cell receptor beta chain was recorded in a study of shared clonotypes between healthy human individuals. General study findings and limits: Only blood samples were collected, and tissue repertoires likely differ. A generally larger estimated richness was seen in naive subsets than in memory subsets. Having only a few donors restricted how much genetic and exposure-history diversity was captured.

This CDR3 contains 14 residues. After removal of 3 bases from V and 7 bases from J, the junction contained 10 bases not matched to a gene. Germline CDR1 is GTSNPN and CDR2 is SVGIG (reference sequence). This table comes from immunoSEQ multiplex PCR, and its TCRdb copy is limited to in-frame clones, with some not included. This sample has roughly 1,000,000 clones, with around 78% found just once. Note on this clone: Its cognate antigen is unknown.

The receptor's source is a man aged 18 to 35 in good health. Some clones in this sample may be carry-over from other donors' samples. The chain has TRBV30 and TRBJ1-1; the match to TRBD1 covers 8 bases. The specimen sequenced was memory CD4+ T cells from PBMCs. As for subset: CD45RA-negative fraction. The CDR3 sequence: CAWRNGLDRGEAFF. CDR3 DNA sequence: TGTGCCTGGAGAAATGGGCTCGACAGGGGTGAAGCTTTCTTT.